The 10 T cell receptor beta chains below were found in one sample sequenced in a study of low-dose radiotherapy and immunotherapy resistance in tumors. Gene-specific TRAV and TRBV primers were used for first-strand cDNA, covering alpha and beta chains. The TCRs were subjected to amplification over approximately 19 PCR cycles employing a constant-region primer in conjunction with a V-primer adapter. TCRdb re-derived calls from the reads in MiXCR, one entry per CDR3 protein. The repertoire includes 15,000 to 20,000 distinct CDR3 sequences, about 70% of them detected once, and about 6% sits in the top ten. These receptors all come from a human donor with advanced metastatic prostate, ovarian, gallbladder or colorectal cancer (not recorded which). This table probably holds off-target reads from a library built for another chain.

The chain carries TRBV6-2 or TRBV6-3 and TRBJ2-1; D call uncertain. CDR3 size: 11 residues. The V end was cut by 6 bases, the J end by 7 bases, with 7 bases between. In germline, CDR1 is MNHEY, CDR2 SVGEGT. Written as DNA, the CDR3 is TGTGCCAGCAGGATCGGAAATGAGCAGTTCTTC. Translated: CASRIGNEQFF.

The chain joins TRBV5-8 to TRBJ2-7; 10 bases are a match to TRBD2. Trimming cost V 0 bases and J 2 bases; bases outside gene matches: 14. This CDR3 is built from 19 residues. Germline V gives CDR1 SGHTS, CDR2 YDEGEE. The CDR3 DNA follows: TGTGCCAGCAGCTTGGGCCCACTAGCGGGGCCAACCAGGGCCTACGAGCAGTACTTC. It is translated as CASSLGPLAGPTRAYEQYF.

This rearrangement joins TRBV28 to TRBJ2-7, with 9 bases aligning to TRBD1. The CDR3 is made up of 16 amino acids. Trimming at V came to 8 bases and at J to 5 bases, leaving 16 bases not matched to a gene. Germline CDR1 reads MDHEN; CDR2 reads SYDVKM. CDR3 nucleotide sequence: TGTGCCAGCTCTCAAACCAAGGGACAGGGCTACCACGAGCAGTACTTC. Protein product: CASSQTKGQGYHEQYF.

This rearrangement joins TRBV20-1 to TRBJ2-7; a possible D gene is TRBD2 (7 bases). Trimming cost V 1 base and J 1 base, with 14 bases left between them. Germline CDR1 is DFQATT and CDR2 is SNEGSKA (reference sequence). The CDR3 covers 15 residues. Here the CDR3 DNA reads TGCAGTGCTAGAGGGGGAGGGGGGGGATCCTACGAGCAGTACTTC. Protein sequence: CSARGGGGGSYEQYF.

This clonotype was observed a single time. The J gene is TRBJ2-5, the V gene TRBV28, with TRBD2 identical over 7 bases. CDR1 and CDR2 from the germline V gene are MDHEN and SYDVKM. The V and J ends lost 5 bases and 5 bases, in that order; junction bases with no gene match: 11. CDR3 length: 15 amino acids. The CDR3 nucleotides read TGTGCCAGCAGTCGACAGTGGGAGGGCCGGGAGACCCAGTACTTC. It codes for CASSRQWEGRETQYF.

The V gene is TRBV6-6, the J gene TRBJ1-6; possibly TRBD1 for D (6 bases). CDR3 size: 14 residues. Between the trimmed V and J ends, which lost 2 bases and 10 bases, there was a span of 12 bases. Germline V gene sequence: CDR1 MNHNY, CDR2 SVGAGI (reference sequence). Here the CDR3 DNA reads TGTGCCAGCAGTTACACAGGGTGGGGATCACCCCTCCACTTT. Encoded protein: CASSYTGWGSPLHF.

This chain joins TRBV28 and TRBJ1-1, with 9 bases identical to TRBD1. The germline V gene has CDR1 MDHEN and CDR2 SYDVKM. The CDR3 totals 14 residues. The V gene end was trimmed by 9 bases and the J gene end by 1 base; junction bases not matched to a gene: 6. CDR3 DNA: TGTGCCAGTGAGACAGGGGGTTCGAACACTGAAGCTTTCTTT. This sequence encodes CASETGGSNTEAFF.

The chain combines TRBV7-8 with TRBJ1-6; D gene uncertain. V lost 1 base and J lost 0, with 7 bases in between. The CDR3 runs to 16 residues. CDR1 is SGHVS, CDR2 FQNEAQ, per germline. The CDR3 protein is CASSLGQSSYNSPLHF. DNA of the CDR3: TGTGCCAGCAGCTTAGGGCAGAGCTCCTATAATTCACCCCTCCACTTT.

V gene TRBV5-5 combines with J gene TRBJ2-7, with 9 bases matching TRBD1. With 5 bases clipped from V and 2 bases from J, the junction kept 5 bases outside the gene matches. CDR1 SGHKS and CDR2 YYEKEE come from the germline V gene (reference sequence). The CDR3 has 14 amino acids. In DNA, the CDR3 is TGTGCCAGCAGTTTCGACAGGGGGGCCTACGAGCAGTACTTC. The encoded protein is CASSFDRGAYEQYF. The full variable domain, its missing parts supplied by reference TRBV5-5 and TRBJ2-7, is DAGVTQSPTHLIKTRGQQVTLRCSPISGHKSVSWYQQVLGQGPQFIFQYYEKEERGRGNFPDRFSARQFPNYSSELNVNALLLGDSALYLCASSFDRGAYEQYFGPGTRLTVT.

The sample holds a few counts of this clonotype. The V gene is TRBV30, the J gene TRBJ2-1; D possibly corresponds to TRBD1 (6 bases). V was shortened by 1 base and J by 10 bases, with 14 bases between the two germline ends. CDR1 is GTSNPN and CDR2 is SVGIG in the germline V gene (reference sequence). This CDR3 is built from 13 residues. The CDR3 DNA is TGTGCCTGGAGTGAACAGGGACCCACGGAGCAGTTCTTC. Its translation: CAWSEQGPTEQFF.